The rows below give T cell receptor beta chains drawn from one sample of a study of cytomegalovirus exposure and HLA in healthy donors. The repertoire was sequenced with immunoSEQ multiplex PCR; TCRdb's copy has only in-frame clones and lacks some. Its listing shows some 67,000 clones. Material for sequencing was PBMCs. These receptors were taken from a woman aged 25 to 39 in good health and CMV-seronegative. Each CDR3 is given with its conserved first and last residue. The order of the fields is J gene, CDR3 length, V gene, D gene, CDR3 protein, CDR3 DNA. A D gene is named only where the DNA matches it firmly.

>TRBJ2-3|15|TRBV7-8|NA
CASSQLSGRTDTQYF
TGTGCCAGCAGCCAGCTTAGTGGGAGGACAGATACGCAGTATTTT
>TRBJ1-3|18|TRBV4-2|TRBD1
CASSRGQGEGSSGNTIYF
TGTGCCAGCAGCCGTGGGCAGGGGGAAGGGAGTTCTGGAAACACCATATATTTT
>TRBJ1-1|13|TRBV4-3|NA
CASSQTRITEAFF
TGCGCCAGCAGCCAAACCAGGATCACTGAAGCTTTCTTT
>TRBJ1-4|14|TRBV5-1|NA
CASSLVGQNEKLFF
TGCGCCAGCAGCTTGGTAGGACAGAATGAAAAACTGTTTTTT
>TRBJ2-7|14|TRBV19|NA
CASSIPTGPNEQYF
TGTGCCAGTAGTATCCCGACAGGACCCAACGAGCAGTACTTC
>TRBJ2-7|16|TRBV25-1|NA
CASSPLGDSPTYEQYF
TGTGCCAGCAGTCCGCTGGGGGACTCTCCCACCTACGAGCAGTACTTC
>TRBJ2-7|15|TRBV2|TRBD1
CASSEEIPGTDEQYF
TGTGCCAGCAGTGAAGAAATTCCGGGGACAGACGAGCAGTACTTC
>TRBJ2-7|12|TRBV11-2|NA
CASSLDRTHQYF
TGTGCCAGCAGCTTAGACAGGACTCACCAGTACTTC
>TRBJ1-5|15|TRBV30|TRBD1
CAVAYRGNSNQPQHF
TGTGCCGTCGCCTACAGGGGTAACAGCAATCAGCCCCAGCATTTT
>TRBJ2-3|15|TRBV28|NA
CASSSTSPQGDTQYF
TGTGCCAGCAGTTCAACGTCCCCTCAGGGGGATACGCAGTATTTT
>TRBJ2-5|15|TRBV19|NA
CASTAGQAPRETQYF
TGTGCCAGTACAGCGGGACAGGCGCCTCGAGAGACCCAGTACTTC
>TRBJ2-2|16|TRBV30|NA
CAWSPLETAPTGELFF
TGTGCCTGGAGTCCTCTTGAGACAGCCCCCACCGGGGAGCTGTTTTTT
>TRBJ1-1|15|TRBV4-1|NA
CASSQGLQSGTEAFF
TGCGCCAGCAGCCAAGGACTGCAGAGTGGCACTGAAGCTTTCTTT
>TRBJ2-2|12|TRBV30|NA
CAWSARNGELFF
TGTGCCTGGAGTGCCCGTAATGGGGAGCTGTTTTTT
>TRBJ2-7|15|TRBV18|TRBD2
CASSPPLAGEYEQYF
TGTGCCAGCTCACCACCCCTAGCGGGAGAATACGAGCAGTACTTC
>TRBJ1-6|13|TRBV4-3|NA
CASSPVFGSPLHF
TGCGCCAGCAGCCCAGTGTTCGGGTCACCCCTCCACTTT
>TRBJ2-3|16|TRBV5-6|TRBD1
CASSPLDRGAGDTQYF
TGTGCCAGCAGCCCGCTGGACAGGGGAGCTGGAGATACGCAGTATTTT
>TRBJ1-2|15|TRBV6-1|NA
CASTIALGANYGYTF
TGTGCCAGCACTATAGCCCTAGGCGCGAACTATGGCTACACCTTC
>TRBJ2-6|17|TRBV19|TRBD1
CASSIQGAKAGANVLTF
TGTGCCAGTAGTATCCAGGGGGCAAAAGCTGGGGCCAACGTCCTGACTTTC
>TRBJ1-1|10|TRBV2|NA
CASGEVSAFF
TGTGCCAGCGGGGAGGTGTCGGCTTTCTTT
>TRBJ2-7|11|TRBV19|NA
CASSTTYEQYF
TGTGCCAGTAGTACAACCTACGAGCAGTACTTC
>TRBJ1-4|15|TRBV14|TRBD1
CASSLGRGQAEKLFF
TGTGCCAGCAGCCTAGGCAGAGGACAGGCCGAAAAACTGTTTTTT